The table lists the clone carrying this T cell receptor beta chain with many counts. What it binds is unknown. The read is 3 residues too short to cover the CDR3 end, so that end is filled in from the germline J gene. Produced via immunoSEQ multiplex PCR; TCRdb's table is partial and in-frame only. This record lists tens of thousands of clones, none seen once only, and the top ten clones contain about 2.2%. The CDR3 runs to 14 residues. Germline V lookup: CDR1 SGHNT, CDR2 YYREEE (reference sequence). This sample is drawn from a study of T cell clonality in common variable immunodeficiency. Whole-study results and caveats: TCRbeta clonality was increased in CVID versus healthy controls.

Sequenced sample: peripheral blood mononuclear cells. This sequence was found in a person aged 18 to 69 in good health. The chain has TRBV5-4 and TRBJ2-3; 8 nucleotides align to TRBD1. The covered CDR3 bases are TGTGCCAGCAGCCCGGACAGGGATACTCAGCCG. Protein: CASSPDRDTQP. The whole CDR3 protein is CASSPDRDTQPQYF.